This T cell receptor beta chain was found in a study of identifying expanded T cells in peripheral blood. Overall study results and limits: Variance in clone template counts between roughly 2-week samples significantly increased with total template count across all healthy donors. About 1.2 clones differed between technical replicates, versus roughly 16 and 20 over time.

Germline V gives CDR1 LGHNA, CDR2 YNFKEQ. The V and J ends lost 0 bases and 0 bases, in that order; junction bases with no gene match: 9. This CDR3 spans 19 amino acids. The repertoire was sequenced with immunoSEQ multiplex PCR; TCRdb's copy has only in-frame clones and lacks some. Of approximately 110,000 clones in the sample, 85% to 90% are singletons; the top ten hold over 15%. This clone has just a few counts. The antigen remains undetermined. The V gene is TRBV4-2, the J gene TRBJ2-2; 8 positions agree with TRBD1. The origin of this receptor is a person aged 18 to 75 in good health. Source material: blood. CDR3 loop: CASSQEAARGPTNTGELFF. The CDR3 coding sequence is TGTGCCAGCAGCCAAGAAGCCGCCAGGGGGCCTACGAACACCGGGGAGCTGTTTTTT.